Listed below are T cell receptor beta chains from one sample, sequenced in a study of T cells in Graves' hyperthyroidism and ophthalmopathy. TCRdb called the multiplex PCR reads again in MiXCR, with one record for every CDR3 protein. The table lists fewer than 350,000 distinct CDR3 sequences, 15% to 20% of them singletons. Sequencing used blood. Every receptor here comes from a woman between 50 and 59 years old with Graves' hyperthyroidism. The CDR3 runs from the conserved cysteine through the conserved F or W. The order of the fields is D gene, clone size, J gene, V gene, CDR3 DNA, CDR3 protein. The D gene is left open where the match is weak. Size is omitted from some rows. Given values are once, few, many or a class for expanded clones.

d_call: NA
clone_size: NA
j_call: TRBJ1-1
v_call: TRBV6-1
cdr3_nt: TGTGCCAGCAGGGCCGGACGGTTAAACACTGAAGCTTTCTTT
cdr3_aa: CASRAGRLNTEAFF

d_call: TRBD2
clone_size: many
j_call: TRBJ2-1
v_call: TRBV11-2
cdr3_nt: TGTGCCAGCAGCTCACGCCCGGGGGGCAATGAGCAGTTCTTC
cdr3_aa: CASSSRPGGNEQFF

d_call: NA
clone_size: NA
j_call: TRBJ2-3
v_call: TRBV19
cdr3_nt: TGTGCCAGTAGTTCGGAAGGGATCCGCACAGATACGCAGTATTTT
cdr3_aa: CASSSEGIRTDTQYF

d_call: NA
clone_size: many
j_call: TRBJ2-5
v_call: TRBV3-1
cdr3_nt: TGTGCCAGCAGCCCAGTGTCGGACTTCAACCCAAAGGAGACCCAGTACTTC
cdr3_aa: CASSPVSDFNPKETQYF

d_call: TRBD2
clone_size: many
j_call: TRBJ2-1
v_call: TRBV6-1
cdr3_nt: TGTGCCAGCAGTGAAGGTTCGGTTCGGCTAGCGGGCTACAATGAGCAGTTCTTC
cdr3_aa: CASSEGSVRLAGYNEQFF

d_call: NA
clone_size: many
j_call: TRBJ1-6
v_call: TRBV28
cdr3_nt: TGTGCCAGCAGTTCCCCGGCAGGGAACGATTTCGGTTCACCCCTCCACTTT
cdr3_aa: CASSSPAGNDFGSPLHF

d_call: NA
clone_size: NA
j_call: TRBJ1-4
v_call: TRBV7-2
cdr3_nt: TGTGCCAGCAGCCTAATTCTAAATGAAAAACTGTTTTTT
cdr3_aa: CASSLILNEKLFF

d_call: TRBD2
clone_size: many
j_call: TRBJ2-1
v_call: TRBV5-1
cdr3_nt: TGCGCCAGCAGCGCCAAACTAGCGGGGATCTCCTACAATGAGCAGTTCTTC
cdr3_aa: CASSAKLAGISYNEQFF

d_call: TRBD1
clone_size: many
j_call: TRBJ1-2
v_call: TRBV20-1
cdr3_nt: TGCAGTGCTAGTGTAACAGGGGGCGCAAGTGGCTACACCTTC
cdr3_aa: CSASVTGGASGYTF

d_call: NA
clone_size: many
j_call: TRBJ2-5
v_call: TRBV7-3
cdr3_nt: TGTGCCAGCAGCTTTTCCGGGCCCCCTGGGGAGACCCAGTACTTC
cdr3_aa: CASSFSGPPGETQYF

d_call: TRBD1
clone_size: many
j_call: TRBJ1-2
v_call: TRBV13
cdr3_nt: TGTGCCAGCAGCACGAAACGGACAGGGAATCGCTATGGCTACACCTTC
cdr3_aa: CASSTKRTGNRYGYTF

d_call: NA
clone_size: many
j_call: TRBJ2-1
v_call: TRBV5-1
cdr3_nt: TGCGCCAGCAGCTTGGCCCCCGGGAACTACAATGAGCAGTTCTTC
cdr3_aa: CASSLAPGNYNEQFF

d_call: TRBD1
clone_size: few
j_call: TRBJ2-7
v_call: TRBV30
cdr3_nt: TGTGCCTGGAGAACGGGACAGGGGGTTTACGAGCAGTACTTC
cdr3_aa: CAWRTGQGVYEQYF

d_call: TRBD1
clone_size: few
j_call: TRBJ2-3
v_call: TRBV30
cdr3_nt: TGTGCCTGGAGTGGAAAGGACAGGGGCAGGGCAGATACGCAGTATTTT
cdr3_aa: CAWSGKDRGRADTQYF

d_call: TRBD2
clone_size: many
j_call: TRBJ2-1
v_call: TRBV6-2/TRBV6-3
cdr3_nt: TGTGCCAGCAGCACACTAGCGGGGACATACAATGAGCAGTTCTTC
cdr3_aa: CASSTLAGTYNEQFF

d_call: NA
clone_size: few
j_call: TRBJ2-3
v_call: TRBV4-1
cdr3_nt: TGCGCCAGCAGCCAATGGTTAACTCCCACAGATACGCAGTATTTT
cdr3_aa: CASSQWLTPTDTQYF

d_call: TRBD1
clone_size: NA
j_call: TRBJ1-6
v_call: TRBV4-2
cdr3_nt: TGTGCCAGCAGCCAAGACCTCGGACAGGGGATTAATTCACCCCTCCACTTT
cdr3_aa: CASSQDLGQGINSPLHF

d_call: TRBD2
clone_size: NA
j_call: TRBJ2-3
v_call: TRBV2
cdr3_nt: TGTGCCAGCAGTGAAATTTTAATAGGGACTAGCGGGGCCACAGATACGCAGTATTTT
cdr3_aa: CASSEILIGTSGATDTQYF

d_call: TRBD1
clone_size: few
j_call: TRBJ2-1
v_call: TRBV27
cdr3_nt: TGTGCCAGCAAGAAAGGACAGGGGGCTGGGCATGAGCAGTTCTTC
cdr3_aa: CASKKGQGAGHEQFF

d_call: NA
clone_size: few
j_call: TRBJ1-1
v_call: TRBV10-2
cdr3_nt: TGCGCCAGCGACGGGGGGGGAACTGAAGCTTTCTTT
cdr3_aa: CASDGGGTEAFF

d_call: TRBD1
clone_size: few
j_call: TRBJ2-7
v_call: TRBV20-1
cdr3_nt: TGCAGTGCTGAGGGACAGTCCTACGAGCAGTACTTC
cdr3_aa: CSAEGQSYEQYF

d_call: TRBD2
clone_size: many
j_call: TRBJ2-1
v_call: TRBV7-6
cdr3_nt: TGTGCCAGCAGCACCAATAGCGGGAGCTCCTACAATGAGCAGTTCTTC
cdr3_aa: CASSTNSGSSYNEQFF

d_call: NA
clone_size: few
j_call: TRBJ1-6
v_call: TRBV20-1
cdr3_nt: TGCAGTGCTACCTACGTGGGGGGTCGCTCACCCCTCCACTTT
cdr3_aa: CSATYVGGRSPLHF

d_call: NA
clone_size: few
j_call: TRBJ2-1
v_call: TRBV12-3/TRBV12-4
cdr3_nt: TGTGCCAGCAGTTTCGGACCTGGGGGGTACAATGAGCAGTTCTTC
cdr3_aa: CASSFGPGGYNEQFF

d_call: TRBD2
clone_size: NA
j_call: TRBJ2-2
v_call: TRBV13
cdr3_nt: TGTGCCAGCGGTCCAGCGGGGGTTCTCACCGGGGAGCTGTTTTTT
cdr3_aa: CASGPAGVLTGELFF

d_call: TRBD2
clone_size: NA
j_call: TRBJ2-2
v_call: TRBV9
cdr3_nt: TGTGCCAGCAGCTCCACTACTAGCGGGAGAGCCCCCGGGGAGCTGTTTTTT
cdr3_aa: CASSSTTSGRAPGELFF

d_call: TRBD2
clone_size: few
j_call: TRBJ2-3
v_call: TRBV7-2
cdr3_nt: TGTGCCAGCAGCTTGGAGCGGGGAGCCACAGATACGCAGTATTTT
cdr3_aa: CASSLERGATDTQYF

d_call: NA
clone_size: many
j_call: TRBJ2-5
v_call: TRBV7-2
cdr3_nt: TGTGCCAGCAGTTTCTCAGGCCTCCAAGAGACCCAGTACTTC
cdr3_aa: CASSFSGLQETQYF

d_call: TRBD2
clone_size: many
j_call: TRBJ2-1
v_call: TRBV30
cdr3_nt: TGTGCCTGGCTAGCGGGGGGCGGGCATGAGCAGTTCTTC
cdr3_aa: CAWLAGGGHEQFF

d_call: NA
clone_size: many
j_call: TRBJ1-1
v_call: TRBV13
cdr3_nt: TGTGCCAGCAGCAGCGTCCCCGAAGCGCCTGAAGCTTTCTTT
cdr3_aa: CASSSVPEAPEAFF

d_call: NA
clone_size: NA
j_call: TRBJ2-1
v_call: TRBV19
cdr3_nt: TGTGCCAGTAGAGGCTCTTTCTACAATGAGCAGTTCTTC
cdr3_aa: CASRGSFYNEQFF

d_call: NA
clone_size: NA
j_call: TRBJ2-1
v_call: TRBV20-1
cdr3_nt: TGCAGTGCTAGAGACCCGGGACGGCTCTCCTACAATGAGCAGTTCTTC
cdr3_aa: CSARDPGRLSYNEQFF